This passage covers 31 T cell receptor beta chains from one sample sequenced in a study of T-cell reconstitution after alpha-beta-depleted transplantation in children. Unique molecular identifiers were used to barcode this TCRbeta library. TCRdb processed the PCR reads anew with MiXCR; each CDR3 protein has one entry. The sample contains 330,000 or so distinct CDR3 sequences, around 7.1% of which appear only once. For these TCRs, the target antigens are not known. Points from the study as a whole: Newly generated T cells supplied most T-cell counts and diversity one year post-transplant.

This specimen was peripheral blood, taken 360 days after TCRalphabeta/CD19-depleted stem cell transplant. The receptors derive from a female patient aged 2-15 years who had a stem cell transplant for Fanconi anemia, so the T cells may come from the graft donor.

In this sample, this clonotype turned up many times. This CDR3 is CASSEIGGWTQYF. DNA of the CDR3: TGCGCCAGCAGTGAGATAGGGGGCTGGACGCAGTATTTT. The genes are TRBV10-2 and TRBJ2-3; 7 bases align to TRBD1. This CDR3 is 13 amino acids long. In germline, CDR1 is WSHSY, CDR2 SAAADI. Germline trimming cut 2 bases from V and 9 bases from J; bases unmatched to any gene: 5.

This clonotype was seen ten or more times. This chain links TRBV6-5 with TRBJ2-3; D is undetermined. V lost 0 bases to trimming and J lost 2 bases, with 12 bases between them. CDR3 length equals 16 residues. Germline-derived CDR1 and CDR2 are MNHEY and SVGAGI. The CDR3 nucleotides read TGTGCCAGCAGTTACTCGAAGGTCCACTTCACAGATACGCAGTATTTT. This sequence encodes CASSYSKVHFTDTQYF.

This clonotype was seen at least ten times. The rearrangement links TRBV20-1 to TRBJ2-1; TRBD2 aligns across 12 bases. The germline V gene has CDR1 DFQATT and CDR2 SNEGSKA (reference sequence). The CDR3 contains 15 residues. Germline trimming cut 2 bases from V and 5 bases from J; bases unmatched to any gene: 4. The CDR3 sequence is CSARKASGGDNEQFF. The DNA of the CDR3 is TGCAGTGCTAGAAAAGCTAGCGGGGGGGACAATGAGCAGTTCTTC.

This clonotype showed up many times. The chain couples TRBV29-1 to TRBJ2-4, with 7 nucleotides matching TRBD2. Trimming at V came to 4 bases and at J to 2 bases, leaving 5 bases not matched to a gene. The CDR3 sequence is 14 residues long. Germline lookup yields CDR1 SQVTM and CDR2 ANQGSEA. The CDR3, as DNA: TGCAGCGTTGCGGGGGGAGGGACCAAAAACATTCAGTACTTC. It specifies CSVAGGGTKNIQYF.

This clonotype was seen only a few times. This chain uses TRBV20-1 with TRBJ1-2; D is possibly TRBD1 (5 bases). V lost 3 bases and J 6 bases, leaving 11 bases between the germline ends. Germline CDR1 and CDR2: DFQATT and SNEGSKA (reference sequence). This CDR3 region has 12 residues. The CDR3 sequence is CSASWGWDGYTF. The DNA of the CDR3 is TGCAGTGCTAGTTGGGGGTGGGATGGCTACACCTTC.

This clonotype was counted between two and nine times. The genes are TRBV18 and TRBJ1-1; D is undetermined. This CDR3 is 13 amino acids long. V was cut by 3 bases and J by 1 base, with 6 bases left in between. CDR1 and CDR2 (germline): KGHSH, LQKENI. The CDR3 loop reads CASSPKRNTEAFF. The CDR3 coding sequence is TGTGCCAGCTCACCTAAGAGGAACACTGAAGCTTTCTTT.

V is TRBV6-5 and J is TRBJ1-2; D gene uncertain. This CDR3 spans 13 amino acids. Trimming left V 3 bases short and J 2 bases short, with 7 bases between. Germline loops: CDR1 MNHEY, CDR2 SVGAGI. This chain's CDR3 is CASSYQINYGYTF. The CDR3 nucleotides are TGTGCCAGCAGTTATCAGATAAACTATGGCTACACCTTC.

This clonotype was detected many times. The chain carries TRBV12-3 or TRBV12-4 and TRBJ2-1, with D tentatively TRBD2 (5 bases). The CDR3 runs 17 residues. The ends were cut back, 7 bases at V and 0 bases at J, with 19 bases in the middle. In nucleotides, the CDR3 is TGTGCCAGCATCTATCAAAAATCTAGCCCCTCCTACAATGAGCAGTTCTTC. Translation gives CASIYQKSSPSYNEQFF.

This clonotype was counted ten times or more. CDR3 protein: CASSQLGGGTDTQYF. The CDR3 nucleotides are TGCGCCAGCAGCCAACTTGGCGGGGGGACAGATACGCAGTATTTT. The V call is TRBV4-3, the J call TRBJ2-3; TRBD2 agrees at 8 bases. Germline CDR1 and CDR2: LGHNA and YSLEER. This CDR3 has 15 residues. The junction had 4 bases not matched to a gene; V was cut back by 2 bases and J by 3 bases.

The V gene is TRBV20-1, the J gene TRBJ2-5; D gene uncertain. Germline V gives CDR1 DFQATT, CDR2 SNEGSKA (reference sequence). The CDR3 is 14 amino acids. Deletions cut 3 bases from V and 2 bases from J, with 13 bases between. The CDR3 DNA reads TGCAGTGCTAGCGTTATAGGTTCACAAGAGACCCAGTACTTC. Residues: CSASVIGSQETQYF.

This clonotype was seen at least ten times. This chain links TRBV7-3 with TRBJ2-1; 9 bases are a match to TRBD2. The germline V gene encodes CDR1 SGHTA and CDR2 FQGTGA. CDR3 length: 16 residues. Trimming cost V 2 bases and J 2 bases; bases outside gene matches: 4. CDR3 sequence reads: CASSLFGGRAYNEQFF. CDR3 nucleotide sequence: TGTGCCAGCAGCTTATTCGGCGGGAGGGCCTACAATGAGCAGTTCTTC.

This clonotype has more than one count but fewer than ten. V usage is TRBV6-5 and J usage is TRBJ2-6; tentatively, D is TRBD2 (7 bases). The CDR3 totals 16 residues. From germline, CDR1 is MNHEY and CDR2 SVGAGI. V lost 1 base and J 3 bases, leaving 10 bases between the germline ends. This CDR3 reads CASSYFGGLGANVLTF. The CDR3 DNA sequence: TGTGCCAGCAGTTACTTCGGGGGGCTTGGGGCCAACGTCCTGACTTTC.

This clonotype was counted between two and nine times. The genes are TRBV19 and TRBJ1-1, with D tentatively TRBD1 (5 bases). Germline V gene sequence: CDR1 LNHDA, CDR2 SQIVND (reference sequence). This CDR3 has 12 residues. Trimming shortened V by 4 bases and J by 11 bases, and 14 bases separated the two germline ends. CDR3 in amino acids: CASSTGLYRAFF. CDR3 bases: TGTGCCAGTAGTACGGGGCTGTACAGGGCTTTCTTT.

This clonotype showed up many times. This chain connects TRBV5-1 to TRBJ2-3; tentatively, D is TRBD1 (6 bases). The CDR3 contains 16 residues. The V end lost 1 base, the J end lost 1 base, and 13 bases lay between the germline ends. The germline CDR1 and CDR2 sequences are SGHRS and YFSETQ. The CDR3 DNA reads TGCGCCAGCAGCTTGTTTAGGCAGGGGCGCACAGATACGCAGTATTTT. This gives the protein CASSLFRQGRTDTQYF. Full variable domain (missing parts from reference TRBV5-1 and TRBJ2-3): KAGVTQTPRYLIKTRGQQVTLSCSPISGHRSVSWYQQTPGQGLQFLFEYFSETQRNKGNFPGRFSGRQFSNSRSEMNVSTLELGDSALYLCASSLFRQGRTDTQYFGPGTRLTVL.

This clonotype has ten or more counts. CDR3 nucleotides: TGTGCCAGCAGTTACTCGATTTGGGACTTTCAAGAGACCCAGTACTTC. It specifies CASSYSIWDFQETQYF. V and J are TRBV6-2 or TRBV6-3 and TRBJ2-5, with a weak D call TRBD2 (6 bases). This CDR3 region has 16 residues. Germline V gene data show CDR1 as MNHEY and CDR2 as SVGEGT. Trimming took off 0 bases at V and 2 bases at J, with 13 bases between the two ends.

This clonotype was seen ten or more times. The chain employs TRBV28 and TRBJ2-5; 8 nucleotides match TRBD2. The CDR3 contains 16 residues. Germline CDR1 is MDHEN and CDR2 is SYDVKM. V lost 7 bases and J lost 1; bases outside the gene matches: 11. CDR3 sequence (DNA): TGTGCCAGCATTCGGGTAGCTAGCGGGTTCCAAGAGACCCAGTACTTC. This sequence encodes CASIRVASGFQETQYF.

This clonotype was detected a few times. This rearrangement joins TRBV6-2 or TRBV6-3 to TRBJ2-7, with unresolved D. The CDR3 consists of 11 residues. Trimming left V 10 bases short and J 5 bases short, with 12 bases between. Germline CDR1 is MNHEY and CDR2 is SVGEGT. CDR3: CATSYYHEQYF. The DNA for the CDR3 is TGTGCCACTTCATATTACCACGAGCAGTACTTC.

This clonotype was seen at least ten times. The rearrangement joins TRBV20-1 to TRBJ1-2; D uncertain. V was cut by 4 bases and J by 3 bases, with 12 bases left in between. The CDR3 has 13 residues. The germline CDR1 and CDR2 sequences are DFQATT and SNEGSKA (reference sequence). Here the CDR3 reads CSANPSRYYGYTF. In DNA, the CDR3 is TGCAGTGCTAACCCGTCCCGGTACTATGGCTACACCTTC.

This clonotype appeared once. V is TRBV7-9 and J is TRBJ2-3; 8 nucleotides match TRBD2. With V trimmed by 1 base and J by 2 bases, 2 bases remained unmatched. Per the germline V gene, CDR1 is SEHNR and CDR2 is FQNEAQ (reference sequence). The CDR3 totals 15 residues. The CDR3: CASSLGGGNTDTQYF. In DNA form, the CDR3 reads TGTGCCAGCAGCTTAGGCGGGGGGAACACAGATACGCAGTATTTT.

In its sample, this clonotype was seen many times. This chain uses TRBV20-1 with TRBJ2-3, with a weak D call TRBD1 (6 bases). The CDR3 is made up of 14 amino acids. Trimming left V 3 bases short and J 3 bases short, with 13 bases between. Germline V gives CDR1 DFQATT, CDR2 SNEGSKA (reference sequence). The CDR3 nucleotides read TGCAGTGCTAGGGCCGCGCAGGGGACAGATACGCAGTATTTT. Encoded protein: CSARAAQGTDTQYF.

The sample holds many counts of this clonotype. The chain combines TRBV24-1 with TRBJ2-1, with a possible D match to TRBD2 (5 bases). This CDR3 comprises 15 residues. Between the trimmed V and J ends, which lost 3 bases and 7 bases, there was a span of 15 bases. Looked up from germline, CDR1 is KGHDR and CDR2 is SFDVKD. The CDR3 nucleotides read TGTGCCACCAGTGATCCAGACCGGACGGGAAATGAGCAGTTCTTC. Its protein is CATSDPDRTGNEQFF.

This chain uses TRBV28 with TRBJ2-7, with D perhaps matching TRBD2 (5 bases). The germline CDR1 and CDR2 sequences are MDHEN and SYDVKM. V was clipped by 3 bases and J by 4 bases, with 10 bases between them. The CDR3 is 13 residues long. CDR3 protein: CASSLRAGYEQYV. CDR3 bases: TGTGCCAGCAGTTTGAGGGCGGGTTACGAGCAGTACGTC.

The table lists this clonotype with many counts. The chain links TRBV4-1 to TRBJ2-1; TRBD1 matches 9 bases. CDR1 and CDR2 from the germline V gene are MGHRA and YSYEKL. The CDR3 runs to 15 residues. The trim removed 2 bases at V and 8 bases at J, leaving 7 bases unmatched. The CDR3 here is CASSQYDRGMDEQFF. For the CDR3, the DNA is TGCGCCAGCAGCCAATATGACAGGGGGATGGATGAGCAGTTCTTC.

This clonotype has a count of ten or more. The chain is built from TRBV14 and TRBJ1-1; D remains unclear. Germline V gene data show CDR1 as SGHDN and CDR2 as FVKESK. This CDR3 contains 14 residues. The V end lost 1 base, the J end lost 4 bases, and 10 bases lay between the germline ends. The CDR3 nucleotides read TGTGCCAGCAGCCAAGGCCCTATTGGCACTGAAGCTTTCTTT. Translation: CASSQGPIGTEAFF.

The chain recombines TRBV7-9 with TRBJ1-1, with a tentative D call TRBD1 (5 bases). Germline CDR1 is SEHNR and CDR2 is FQNEAQ (reference sequence). Trimming removed 3 bases from V and 5 bases from J, with 16 bases in between. The CDR3 loop spans 15 amino acids. The CDR3 DNA is TGTGCCAGCAGCTTGTGGGGCCGCACTCAGACTGAAGCTTTCTTT. Its protein is CASSLWGRTQTEAFF.

V is TRBV12-3 or TRBV12-4 and J is TRBJ2-5, with D tentatively TRBD2 (5 bases). CDR3 length: 17 amino acids. The V and J ends lost 2 bases and 2 bases respectively, with 18 bases between them. The CDR3 region is CASSLIFKGVGQETQYF. CDR3 in DNA: TGTGCCAGCAGTTTAATATTTAAGGGAGTAGGACAAGAGACCCAGTACTTC.

This chain joins TRBV11-2 and TRBJ2-4; TRBD2 agrees at 13 bases. The germline gives CDR1 SGHAT, CDR2 FQNNGV. The V gene end was trimmed by 5 bases and the J gene end by 4 bases; junction bases not matched to a gene: 11. The CDR3 runs 18 residues. CDR3 DNA: TGTGCCAGCAGCGTGACTAGCGGGGGGCCCCAGAATAAAAACATTCAGTACTTC. Its protein product is CASSVTSGGPQNKNIQYF.

The table lists this clonotype with a few counts. This chain uses TRBV11-2 with TRBJ2-5, with D perhaps TRBD1 or TRBD2 (6 bases each). Trimming pared 5 bases from V and 1 base from J, leaving 17 bases between. Looked up from germline, CDR1 is SGHAT and CDR2 is FQNNGV. The CDR3 runs 16 residues. This chain's CDR3 is CASSRGPAEFQETQYF. In DNA form, the CDR3 reads TGTGCCAGCAGCCGGGGGCCAGCGGAGTTCCAAGAGACCCAGTACTTC.

In its sample, this clonotype was seen many times. The V gene is TRBV6-2 or TRBV6-3, the J gene TRBJ2-7, with D possibly TRBD2 on 5 matching bases. Germline CDR1 MNHEY, CDR2 SVGEGT. The CDR3 has 15 amino acids. V was trimmed by 0 bases and J by 2 bases, leaving 11 bases between them. In DNA form, the CDR3 reads TGTGCCAGCAGTTACTCGAGGGCGATCACCTACGAGCAGTACTTC. Protein: CASSYSRAITYEQYF.

CDR3 DNA sequence: TGTGCCAGCAGTTACTCGAGGGAGGGAGGTCAGGTCGAACTGTTTTTT. This translates into CASSYSREGGQVELFF. The J gene is TRBJ1-4, the V gene TRBV6-5; unclear D gene. V shed 0 bases and J shed 12 bases, with 20 bases lying between them. There are 16 residues in the CDR3. Germline loops: CDR1 MNHEY, CDR2 SVGAGI.

The chain links TRBV25-1 to TRBJ1-1, with D perhaps matching TRBD1 (5 bases). The CDR3 length is 13 residues. Trimming stripped 1 base from V and 6 bases from J, with 9 bases between. Germline-derived CDR1 and CDR2 are MGHDK and SYGVNS. The CDR3 DNA reads TGTGCCAGCAGTGAATCAGGGAGGGCTGAAGCTTTCTTT. This sequence encodes CASSESGRAEAFF.